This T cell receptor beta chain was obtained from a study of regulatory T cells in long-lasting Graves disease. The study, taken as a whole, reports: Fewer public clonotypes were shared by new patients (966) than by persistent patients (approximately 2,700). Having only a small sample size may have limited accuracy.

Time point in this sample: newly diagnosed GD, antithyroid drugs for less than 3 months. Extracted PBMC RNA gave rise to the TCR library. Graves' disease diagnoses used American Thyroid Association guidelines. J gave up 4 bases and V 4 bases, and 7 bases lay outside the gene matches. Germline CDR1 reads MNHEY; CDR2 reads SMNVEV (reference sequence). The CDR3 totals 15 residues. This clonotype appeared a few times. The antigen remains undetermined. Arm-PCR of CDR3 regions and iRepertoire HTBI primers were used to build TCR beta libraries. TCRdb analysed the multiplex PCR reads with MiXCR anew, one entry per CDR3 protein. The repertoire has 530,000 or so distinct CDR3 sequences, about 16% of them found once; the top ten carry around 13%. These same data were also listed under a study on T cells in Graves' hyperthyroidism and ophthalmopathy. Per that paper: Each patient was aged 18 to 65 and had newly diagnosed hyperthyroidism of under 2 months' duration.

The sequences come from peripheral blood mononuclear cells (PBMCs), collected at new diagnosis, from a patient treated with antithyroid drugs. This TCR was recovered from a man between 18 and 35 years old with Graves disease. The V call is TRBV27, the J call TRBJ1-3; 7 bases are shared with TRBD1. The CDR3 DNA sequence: TGTGCCAGCAGTTCTCTCAGGGGGGCAGGAAACACCATATATTTT. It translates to CASSSLRGAGNTIYF.